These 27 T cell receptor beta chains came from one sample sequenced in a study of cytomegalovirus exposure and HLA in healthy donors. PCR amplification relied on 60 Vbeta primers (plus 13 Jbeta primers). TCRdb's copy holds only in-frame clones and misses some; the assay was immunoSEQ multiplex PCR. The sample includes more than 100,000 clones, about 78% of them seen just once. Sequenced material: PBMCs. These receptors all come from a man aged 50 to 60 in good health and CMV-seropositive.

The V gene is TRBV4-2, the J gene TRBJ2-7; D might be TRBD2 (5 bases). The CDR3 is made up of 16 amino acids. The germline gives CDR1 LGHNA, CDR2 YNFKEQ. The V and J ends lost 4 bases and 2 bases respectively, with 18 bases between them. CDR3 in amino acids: CASSPNSQVGAYEQYF. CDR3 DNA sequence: TGTGCCAGCAGCCCCAACAGTCAGGTGGGAGCCTACGAGCAGTACTTC.

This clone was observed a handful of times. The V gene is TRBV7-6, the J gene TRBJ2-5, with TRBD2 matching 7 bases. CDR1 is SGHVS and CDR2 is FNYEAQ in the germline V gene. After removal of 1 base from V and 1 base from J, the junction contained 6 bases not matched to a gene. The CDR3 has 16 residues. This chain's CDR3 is CASSLDTGGIQETQYF. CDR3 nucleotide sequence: TGTGCCAGCAGCTTAGATACGGGGGGAATCCAAGAGACCCAGTACTTC.

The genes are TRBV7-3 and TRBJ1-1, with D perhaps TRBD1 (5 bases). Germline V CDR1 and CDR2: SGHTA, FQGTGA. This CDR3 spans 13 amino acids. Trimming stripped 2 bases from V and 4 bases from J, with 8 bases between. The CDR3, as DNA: TGTGCCAGCAGCTTACAGGGTAGCACTGAAGCTTTCTTT. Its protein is CASSLQGSTEAFF.

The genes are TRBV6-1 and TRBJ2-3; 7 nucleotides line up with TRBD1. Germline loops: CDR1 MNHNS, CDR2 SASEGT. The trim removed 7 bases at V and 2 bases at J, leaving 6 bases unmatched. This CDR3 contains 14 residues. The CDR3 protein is CASKTGPNTDTQYF. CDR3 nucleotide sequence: TGTGCCAGCAAGACAGGGCCCAACACAGATACGCAGTATTTT.

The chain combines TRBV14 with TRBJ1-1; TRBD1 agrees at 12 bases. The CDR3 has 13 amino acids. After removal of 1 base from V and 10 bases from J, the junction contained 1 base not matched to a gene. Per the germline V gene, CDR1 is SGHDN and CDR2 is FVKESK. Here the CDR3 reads CASSQGDRGRAFF. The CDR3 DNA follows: TGTGCCAGCAGCCAAGGGGACAGGGGGCGAGCTTTCTTT.

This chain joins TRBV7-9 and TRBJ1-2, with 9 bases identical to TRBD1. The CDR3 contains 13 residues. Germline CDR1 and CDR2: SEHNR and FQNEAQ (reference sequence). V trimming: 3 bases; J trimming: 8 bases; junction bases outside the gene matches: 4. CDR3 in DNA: TGTGCCAGCAGCTTGGGACAGGGAGGAGGCTACACCTTC. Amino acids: CASSLGQGGGYTF.

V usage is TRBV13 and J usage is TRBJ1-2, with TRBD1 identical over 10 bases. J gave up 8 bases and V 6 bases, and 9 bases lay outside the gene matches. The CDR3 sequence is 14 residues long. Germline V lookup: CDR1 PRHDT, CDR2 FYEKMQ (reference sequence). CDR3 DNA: TGTGCCAGCAGACCCTTCGGGACAGGGGACGGCTACACCTTC. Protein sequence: CASRPFGTGDGYTF.

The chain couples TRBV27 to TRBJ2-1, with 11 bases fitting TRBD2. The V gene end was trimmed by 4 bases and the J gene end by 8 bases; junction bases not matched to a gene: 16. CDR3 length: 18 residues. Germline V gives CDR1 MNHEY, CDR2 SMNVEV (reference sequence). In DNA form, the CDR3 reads TGTGCCAGCAGTTCTTGGGGGTTAGCGGGAGGGCCGGGCTATGAGCAGTTCTTC. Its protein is CASSSWGLAGGPGYEQFF.

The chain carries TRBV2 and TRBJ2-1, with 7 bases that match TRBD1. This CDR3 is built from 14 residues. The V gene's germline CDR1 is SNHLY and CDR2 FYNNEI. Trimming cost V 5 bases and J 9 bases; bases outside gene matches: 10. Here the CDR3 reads CASSRQGSKTEQFF. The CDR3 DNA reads TGTGCCAGCAGTAGACAGGGATCTAAGACTGAGCAGTTCTTC. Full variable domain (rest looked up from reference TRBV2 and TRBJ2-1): EPEVTQTPSHQVTQMGQEVILRCVPISNHLYFYWYRQILGQKVEFLVSFYNNEISEKSEIFDDQFSVERPDGSNFTLKIRSTKLEDSAMYFCASSRQGSKTEQFFGPGTRLTVL.

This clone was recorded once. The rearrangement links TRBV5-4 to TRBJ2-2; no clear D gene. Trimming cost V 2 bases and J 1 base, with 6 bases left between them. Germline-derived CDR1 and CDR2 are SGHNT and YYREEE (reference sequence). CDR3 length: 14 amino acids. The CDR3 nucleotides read TGTGCCAGCAGCTTTTTACAGAACACCGGGGAGCTGTTTTTT. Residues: CASSFLQNTGELFF. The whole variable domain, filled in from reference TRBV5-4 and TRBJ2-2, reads ETGVTQSPTHLIKTRGQQVTLRCSSQSGHNTVSWYQQALGQGPQFIFQYYREEENGRGNFPPRFSGLQFPNYSSELNVNALELDDSALYLCASSFLQNTGELFFGEGSRLTVL.

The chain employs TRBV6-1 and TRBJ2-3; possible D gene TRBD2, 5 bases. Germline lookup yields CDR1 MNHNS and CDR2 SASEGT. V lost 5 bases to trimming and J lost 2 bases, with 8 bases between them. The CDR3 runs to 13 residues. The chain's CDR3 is CASSKLDTDTQYF. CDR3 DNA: TGTGCCAGCAGTAAACTAGACACAGATACGCAGTATTTT.

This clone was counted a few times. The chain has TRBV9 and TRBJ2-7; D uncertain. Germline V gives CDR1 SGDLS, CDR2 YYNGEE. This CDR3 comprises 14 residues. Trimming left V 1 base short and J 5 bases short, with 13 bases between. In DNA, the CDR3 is TGTGCCAGCAGCGTATCCTTGGTAGCCCACGAGCAGTACTTC. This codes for CASSVSLVAHEQYF. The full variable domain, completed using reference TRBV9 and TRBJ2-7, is DSGVTQTPKHLITATGQRVTLRCSPRSGDLSVYWYQQSLDQGLQFLIQYYNGEERAKGNILERFSAQQFPDLHSELNLSSLELGDSALYFCASSVSLVAHEQYFGPGTRLTVT.

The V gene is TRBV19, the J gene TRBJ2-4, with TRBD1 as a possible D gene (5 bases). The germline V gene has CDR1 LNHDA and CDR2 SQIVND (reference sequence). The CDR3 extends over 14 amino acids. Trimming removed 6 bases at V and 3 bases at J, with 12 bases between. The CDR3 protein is CASRETGDKNIQYF. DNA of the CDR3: TGTGCCAGTAGAGAAACAGGCGACAAAAACATTCAGTACTTC. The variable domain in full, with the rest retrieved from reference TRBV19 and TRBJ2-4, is DGGITQSPKYLFRKEGQNVTLSCEQNLNHDAMYWYRQDPGQGLRLIYYSQIVNDFQKGDIAEGYSVSREKKESFPLTVTSAQKNPTAFYLCASRETGDKNIQYFGAGTRLSVL.

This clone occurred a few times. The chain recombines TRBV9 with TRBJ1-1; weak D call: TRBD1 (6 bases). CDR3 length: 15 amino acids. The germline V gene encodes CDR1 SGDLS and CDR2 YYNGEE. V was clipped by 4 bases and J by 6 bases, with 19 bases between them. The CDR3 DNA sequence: TGTGCCAGCAGCCGGGACATCATACGGGAATCTGAAGCTTTCTTT. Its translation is CASSRDIIRESEAFF.

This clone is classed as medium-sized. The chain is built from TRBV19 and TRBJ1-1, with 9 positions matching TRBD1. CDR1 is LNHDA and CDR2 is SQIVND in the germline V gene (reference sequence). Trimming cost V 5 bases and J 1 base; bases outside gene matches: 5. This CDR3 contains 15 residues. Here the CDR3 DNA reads TGTGCCAGTAGTCCTGGGGACAGGGCGAACACTGAAGCTTTCTTT. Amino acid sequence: CASSPGDRANTEAFF.

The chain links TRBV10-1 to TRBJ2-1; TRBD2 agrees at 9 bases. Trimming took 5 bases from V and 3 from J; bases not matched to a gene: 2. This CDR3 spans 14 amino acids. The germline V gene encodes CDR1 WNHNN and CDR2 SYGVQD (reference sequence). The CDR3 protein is CASSRAGGYNEQFF. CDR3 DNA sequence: TGCGCCAGCAGTAGAGCGGGGGGCTACAATGAGCAGTTCTTC.

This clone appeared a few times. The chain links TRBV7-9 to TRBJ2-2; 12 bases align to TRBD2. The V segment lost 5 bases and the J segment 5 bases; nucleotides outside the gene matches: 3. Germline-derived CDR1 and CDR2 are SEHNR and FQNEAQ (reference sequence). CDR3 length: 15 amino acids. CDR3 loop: CASSAGLAGTGELFF. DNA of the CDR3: TGTGCCAGCAGCGCAGGACTAGCGGGGACCGGGGAGCTGTTTTTT. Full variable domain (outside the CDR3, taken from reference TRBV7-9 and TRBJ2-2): DTGVSQNPRHKITKRGQNVTFRCDPISEHNRLYWYRQTLGQGPEFLTYFQNEAQLEKSRLLSDRFSAERPKGSFSTLEIQRTEQGDSAMYLCASSAGLAGTGELFFGEGSRLTVL.

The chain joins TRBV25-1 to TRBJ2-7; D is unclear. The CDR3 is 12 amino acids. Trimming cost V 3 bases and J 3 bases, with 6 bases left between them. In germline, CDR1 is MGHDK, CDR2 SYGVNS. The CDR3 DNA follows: TGTGCCAGCAGTGATTCCCACTACGAGCAGTACTTC. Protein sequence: CASSDSHYEQYF.

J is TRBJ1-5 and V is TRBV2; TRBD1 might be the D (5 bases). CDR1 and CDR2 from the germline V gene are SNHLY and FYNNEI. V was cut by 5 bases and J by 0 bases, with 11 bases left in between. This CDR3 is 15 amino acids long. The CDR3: CASSRTGGSNQPQHF. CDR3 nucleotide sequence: TGTGCCAGCAGTAGGACGGGGGGTAGCAATCAGCCCCAGCATTTT.

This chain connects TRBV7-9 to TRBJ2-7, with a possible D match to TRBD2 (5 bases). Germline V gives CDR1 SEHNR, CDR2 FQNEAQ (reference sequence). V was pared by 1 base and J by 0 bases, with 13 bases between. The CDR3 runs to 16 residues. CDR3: CASSLGTPYGSYEQYF. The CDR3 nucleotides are TGTGCCAGCAGCTTAGGGACTCCCTATGGCTCCTACGAGCAGTACTTC. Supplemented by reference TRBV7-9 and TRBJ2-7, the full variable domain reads DTGVSQNPRHKITKRGQNVTFRCDPISEHNRLYWYRQTLGQGPEFLTYFQNEAQLEKSRLLSDRFSAERPKGSFSTLEIQRTEQGDSAMYLCASSLGTPYGSYEQYFGPGTRLTVT.

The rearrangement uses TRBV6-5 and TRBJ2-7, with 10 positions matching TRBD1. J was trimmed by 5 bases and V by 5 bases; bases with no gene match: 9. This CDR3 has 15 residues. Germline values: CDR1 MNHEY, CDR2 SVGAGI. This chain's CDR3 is CASSHWTGGMDEQYF. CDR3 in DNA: TGTGCCAGCAGTCACTGGACAGGGGGAATGGACGAGCAGTACTTC.

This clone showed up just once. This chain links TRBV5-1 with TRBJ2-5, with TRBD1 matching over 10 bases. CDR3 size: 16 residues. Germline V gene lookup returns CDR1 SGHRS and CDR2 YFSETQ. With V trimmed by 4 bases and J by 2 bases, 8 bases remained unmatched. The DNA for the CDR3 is TGCGCCAGCAGCCCAGGGACAGGGGTTGGTCAAGAGACCCAGTACTTC. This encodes CASSPGTGVGQETQYF.

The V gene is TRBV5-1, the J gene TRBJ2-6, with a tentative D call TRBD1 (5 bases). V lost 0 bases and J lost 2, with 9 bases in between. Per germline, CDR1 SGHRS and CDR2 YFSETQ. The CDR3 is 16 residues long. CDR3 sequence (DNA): TGCGCCAGCAGCTTGGCATCAGGGACTGGGGCCAACGTCCTGACTTTC. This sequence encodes CASSLASGTGANVLTF.

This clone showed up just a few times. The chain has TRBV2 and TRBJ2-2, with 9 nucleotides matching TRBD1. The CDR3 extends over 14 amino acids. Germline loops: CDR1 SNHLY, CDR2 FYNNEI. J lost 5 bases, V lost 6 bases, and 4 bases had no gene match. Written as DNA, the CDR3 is TGTGCCAGCAGGGGACAGGGTGAAACCGGGGAGCTGTTTTTT. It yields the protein CASRGQGETGELFF.

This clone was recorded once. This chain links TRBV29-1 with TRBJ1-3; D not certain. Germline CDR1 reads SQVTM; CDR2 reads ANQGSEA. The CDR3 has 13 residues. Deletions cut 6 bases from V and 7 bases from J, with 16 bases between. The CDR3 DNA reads TGCAGCGTCGCGGACTGGGCGGCTAACACCATATATTTT. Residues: CSVADWAANTIYF.

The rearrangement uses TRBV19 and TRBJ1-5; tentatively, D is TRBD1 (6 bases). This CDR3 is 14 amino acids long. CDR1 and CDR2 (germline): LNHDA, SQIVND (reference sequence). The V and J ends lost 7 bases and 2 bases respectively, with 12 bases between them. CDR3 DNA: TGTGCCAGTATTCAACAGGGTGGCAATCAGCCCCAGCATTTT. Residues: CASIQQGGNQPQHF.

The CDR3 region is CASSRKRTDTQYF. The CDR3, as DNA: TGTGCCAGCAGCAGAAAGCGGACAGATACGCAGTATTTT. The rearrangement links TRBV7-3 to TRBJ2-3; D may be TRBD2 (5 bases). The CDR3 is made up of 13 amino acids. Looked up from germline, CDR1 is SGHTA and CDR2 is FQGTGA. Deletions cut 5 bases from V and 3 bases from J, with 9 bases between.